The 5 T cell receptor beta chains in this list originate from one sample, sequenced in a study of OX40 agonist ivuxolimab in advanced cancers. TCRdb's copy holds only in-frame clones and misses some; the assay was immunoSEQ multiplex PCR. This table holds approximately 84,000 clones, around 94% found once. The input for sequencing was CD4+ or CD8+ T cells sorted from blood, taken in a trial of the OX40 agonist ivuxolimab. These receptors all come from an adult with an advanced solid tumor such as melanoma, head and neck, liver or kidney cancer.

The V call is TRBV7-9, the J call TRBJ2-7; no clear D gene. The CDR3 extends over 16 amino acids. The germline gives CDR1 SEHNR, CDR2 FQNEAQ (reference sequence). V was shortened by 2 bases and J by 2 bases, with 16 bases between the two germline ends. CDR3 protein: CASSLTTYPVAYEQYF. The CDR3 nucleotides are TGTGCCAGCAGCTTAACTACCTATCCCGTCGCCTACGAGCAGTACTTC.

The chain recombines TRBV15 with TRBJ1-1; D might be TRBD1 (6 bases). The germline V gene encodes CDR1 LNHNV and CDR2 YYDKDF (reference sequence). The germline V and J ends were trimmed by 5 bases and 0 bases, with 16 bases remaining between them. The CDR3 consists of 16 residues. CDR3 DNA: TGTGCCACCAGCCCCTGGGACATAACAATGAACACTGAAGCTTTCTTT. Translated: CATSPWDITMNTEAFF. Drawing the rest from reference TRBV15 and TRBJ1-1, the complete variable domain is DAMVIQNPRYQVTQFGKPVTLSCSQTLNHNVMYWYQQKSSQAPKLLFHYYDKDFNNEADTPDNFQSRRPNTSFCFLDIRSPGLGDTAMYLCATSPWDITMNTEAFFGQGTRLTVV.

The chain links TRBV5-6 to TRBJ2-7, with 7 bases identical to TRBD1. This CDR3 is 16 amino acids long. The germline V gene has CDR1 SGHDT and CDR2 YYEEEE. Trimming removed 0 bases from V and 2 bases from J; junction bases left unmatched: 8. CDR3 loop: CASSLGVYRGTYEQYF. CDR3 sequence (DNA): TGTGCCAGCAGCTTGGGGGTTTACAGGGGAACCTACGAGCAGTACTTC.

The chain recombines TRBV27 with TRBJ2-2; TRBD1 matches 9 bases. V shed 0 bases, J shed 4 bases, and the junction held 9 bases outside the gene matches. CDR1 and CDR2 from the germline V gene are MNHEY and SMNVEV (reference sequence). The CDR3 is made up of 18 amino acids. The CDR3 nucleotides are TGTGCCAGCAGTTTATCTCTGACAGGGGGACATCTCACCGGGGAGCTGTTTTTT. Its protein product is CASSLSLTGGHLTGELFF.

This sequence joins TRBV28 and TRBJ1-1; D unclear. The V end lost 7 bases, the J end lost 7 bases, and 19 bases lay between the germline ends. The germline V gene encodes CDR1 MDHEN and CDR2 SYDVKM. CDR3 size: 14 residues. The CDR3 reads CASTETGRVIEAFF. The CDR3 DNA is TGTGCCAGCACCGAAACTGGCAGAGTGATTGAAGCTTTCTTT. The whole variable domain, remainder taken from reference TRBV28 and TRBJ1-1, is DVKVTQSSRYLVKRTGEKVFLECVQDMDHENMFWYRQDPGLGLRLIYFSYDVKMKEKGDIPEGYSVSREKKERFSLILESASTNQTSMYLCASTETGRVIEAFFGQGTRLTVV.